This entry features one T cell receptor beta chain sequence. Its target is not known. These data originate in a study of cytomegalovirus exposure and HLA in healthy donors. Study-wide context: As an earlier analysis found, around 200 million T cells yielded about 100 million unique TCR beta sequences.

PCR involved 60 Vbeta and 13 Jbeta primers. Measured with immunoSEQ multiplex PCR; TCRdb has only the in-frame clones, and not every one. The table shows some 120,000 clones, with roughly 80% occurring only once. The V and J ends lost 4 bases and 7 bases respectively, with 8 bases between them. CDR3 size: 12 residues. Study-wide results and limits: Several of the most significant clusters appeared, in a later analysis, to be linked to common viral pathogens. Some V segments (TRBV6-2 and TRBV6-3 among them) were excluded as indistinguishable. Reports indicate that TCR beta sequences accurately predicted the HLA-A and HLA-B alleles of most subjects.

The sample was PBMCs. The V call is TRBV23-1, the J call TRBJ1-5, with unresolved D. TRBV23-1 falls under the ORF class, with uncertain function. This sequence was found in a man younger than 35 in good health and CMV-seronegative. CDR3 coding DNA: TGCGCCAGCAGTCCTTGGAGGCAGCCCCAGCATTTT. It encodes CASSPWRQPQHF.